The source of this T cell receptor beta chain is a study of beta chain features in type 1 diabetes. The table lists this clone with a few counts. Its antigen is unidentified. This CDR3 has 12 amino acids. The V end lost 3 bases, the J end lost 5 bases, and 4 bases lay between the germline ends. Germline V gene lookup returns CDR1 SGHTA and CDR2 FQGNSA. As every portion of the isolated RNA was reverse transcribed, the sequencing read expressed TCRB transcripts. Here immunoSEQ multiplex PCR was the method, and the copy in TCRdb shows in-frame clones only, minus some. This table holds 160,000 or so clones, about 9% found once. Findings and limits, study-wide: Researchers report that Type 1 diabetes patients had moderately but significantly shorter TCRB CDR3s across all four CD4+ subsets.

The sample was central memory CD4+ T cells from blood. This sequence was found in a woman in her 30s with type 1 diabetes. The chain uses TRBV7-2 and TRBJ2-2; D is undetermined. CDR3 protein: CASSFYTGELFF. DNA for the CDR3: TGTGCCAGCAGCTTTTATACCGGGGAGCTGTTTTTT.